This TCR beta chain stems from a study of human thymus T cells (TCRdb year 2020). The study in broad terms: The study characterized TCR alpha and beta repertoires from seven to nine infant thymus samples and a few related peripheral blood samples. Donor ages ranged from roughly 7 to 244 days, and the cohort comprised over five male and two female infants.

About this clone: Its antigen specificity is not known. No base quality values were provided; no much bigger clone lies one nucleotide off.

The immunoSEQ multiplex PCR assay was used to amplify the TCRB and TCRAD loci from a standardized quantity of quality-controlled genomic DNA. Amplicons spanned the V(D)J region at a length sufficient to cover the CDR3 and identify V and J genes. The amplicons were sequenced on an Illumina platform via the commercial immunoSEQ service. In the original analysis: Corrections for primer bias and sequencing errors followed previously described methods, while TCRAD and TCRB definitions were based on the IMGT database. Analysis of the repertoires was done with immunoSEQ Analyzer 3.0 and VDJTools and included basic statistics, V/J segment usage, diversity estimates, rarefaction and pairwise overlap. To estimate diversity, the Chao1, ChaoE, Efron-Thisted, Shannon and inverse Simpson indices were applied, and diversity was also estimated on datasets down-sampled to the smallest sample. Repertoire overlap used strict matching of CDR3 nucleotide sequence, V gene and J gene, with Jaccard-based multidimensional scaling clustering. The table was pulled from immuneACCESS by TCRdb, which kept in-frame rearrangements only. Such tables lose some clones; where checked, under half of the loss comes from unresolved V genes, and the rest has no known cause. V, J and clone size were drawn from that table, and D and trimming were deduced from the DNA. Within this sample are 70,000 to 75,000 clones, with 90% to 95% of them counted one time only. The ten largest account for under 0.04% of the sample.

The germline ends are 16 bases apart after V is trimmed by 1 base and J by 4 bases. The CDR3 runs 16 amino acids, cysteine and phenylalanine included. Only the CDR3 DNA is retained, 48 bases long and in frame from the first base. The germline V gene yields MGHRA for CDR1 and YSYEKL for CDR2. The thymus tissue came from surgical resects taken out during corrective cardiac surgery. Donors were immunologically healthy infants undergoing open corrective cardiac surgery for congenital heart defects in Finland. Thymocytes were mechanically released from the tissue and were stored as pellets of about 9.5-31 million cells at -70 degrees C. A QIAsymphony instrument was used to extract genomic DNA from frozen cell pellets. Overall study outcomes, separate from this receptor: Thymus samples yielded on average around 800,000 unique TCRB clonotypes, compared with 80,000 to 85,000 from blood samples. Both the thymic and the peripheral blood repertoires appeared to show biased V and J gene segment usage. According to the related research, thymic TCR repertoires were highly overlapping among unrelated individuals.

Sequenced input: thymus tissue. The sequence was obtained from a girl under three years old with a congenital heart defect but otherwise immunologically healthy. This chain joins TRBV4-1 to TRBJ1-1; no D gene can be assigned with confidence. The nucleotides read TGCGCCAGCAGCCAAGGGGTCGTAAGGCTGGTCACTGAAGCTTTCTTT. Its protein is CASSQGVVRLVTEAFF.